The 7 T cell receptor beta chains below all came from one sample that was sequenced in a study of control samples from healthy donors and cancer patients. Produced via immunoSEQ multiplex PCR; TCRdb's table is partial and in-frame only. This repertoire shows 150,000 or so clones, 88% found once; its top ten account for around 5.1%. Source material: blood. Receptors were obtained from a woman aged 25 to 39 in good health.

This chain connects TRBV5-1 to TRBJ2-3; 8 nucleotides line up with TRBD1. The CDR3 runs 15 residues. The ends lost 4 bases at V and 2 bases at J; junction bases unmatched: 6. Germline CDR1 SGHRS, CDR2 YFSETQ. CDR3 loop: CASSAGQEVTDTQYF. The CDR3 nucleotides read TGCGCCAGCAGCGCGGGACAGGAGGTCACAGATACGCAGTATTTT. The complete variable domain, with remaining parts taken from reference TRBV5-1 and TRBJ2-3, reads KAGVTQTPRYLIKTRGQQVTLSCSPISGHRSVSWYQQTPGQGLQFLFEYFSETQRNKGNFPGRFSGRQFSNSRSEMNVSTLELGDSALYLCASSAGQEVTDTQYFGPGTRLTVL.

The rearrangement uses TRBV7-9 and TRBJ1-5; perhaps TRBD1 as D (5 bases). V lost 1 base and J lost 4, with 8 bases in between. Germline CDR1 SEHNR, CDR2 FQNEAQ (reference sequence). The CDR3 runs 14 residues. This chain's CDR3 is CASSLGRANQPQHF. Written as DNA, the CDR3 is TGTGCCAGCAGCTTAGGCAGGGCGAATCAGCCCCAGCATTTT.

V is TRBV3-1 (or the pseudogene TRBV3-2) and J is TRBJ2-7, with D perhaps TRBD1 (6 bases). The CDR3 contains 19 residues. The V end lost 0 bases, the J end lost 2 bases, and 23 bases lay between the germline ends. Germline V gives CDR1 LGHDT, CDR2 YNNKEL (reference sequence). CDR3 sequence (DNA): TGTGCCAGCAGCCAAGAGGGGATCTTAATCCCGGACAGCACCTACGAGCAGTACGTC. It codes for CASSQEGILIPDSTYEQYV.

As concerns this clone: The sample contains more than one DNA sequence encoding this CDR3. The chain carries TRBV3-1 (or the pseudogene TRBV3-2) and TRBJ1-3, with TRBD1 as a possible D gene (5 bases). Germline V gene lookup returns CDR1 LGHDT and CDR2 YNNKEL (reference sequence). The CDR3 is made up of 13 amino acids. V shed 1 base and J shed 4 bases, with 5 bases lying between them. CDR3 amino acids: CASSQGGGNTIYF. The CDR3 DNA follows: TGTGCCAGCAGCCAAGGGGGGGGAAACACCATATATTTT.

The rearrangement joins TRBV15 to TRBJ2-1; D not certain. Per the germline V gene, CDR1 is LNHNV and CDR2 is YYDKDF (reference sequence). The CDR3 extends over 14 amino acids. Between the trimmed V and J ends, which lost 3 bases and 10 bases, there was a span of 16 bases. The CDR3 coding sequence is TGTGCCACCAGCAGGGGAACCACCTTCGACGAGCAGTTCTTC. Translating gives CATSRGTTFDEQFF. Full variable domain (outside the CDR3, taken from reference TRBV15 and TRBJ2-1): DAMVIQNPRYQVTQFGKPVTLSCSQTLNHNVMYWYQQKSSQAPKLLFHYYDKDFNNEADTPDNFQSRRPNTSFCFLDIRSPGLGDTAMYLCATSRGTTFDEQFFGPGTRLTVL.

This clone was found once. J is TRBJ2-3 and V is TRBV5-4; 8 positions agree with TRBD1. V was pared by 1 base and J by 4 bases, with 5 bases of the junction left unmatched. Germline V lookup: CDR1 SGHNT, CDR2 YYREEE (reference sequence). This CDR3 contains 15 residues. The CDR3 here is CASSLSGGAADTQYF. Here the CDR3 DNA reads TGTGCCAGCAGCTTGTCAGGGGGCGCGGCAGATACGCAGTATTTT.

V is TRBV19 and J is TRBJ1-2; D is perhaps TRBD1 (5 bases). Trimming shortened V by 2 bases and J by 6 bases, and 19 bases separated the two germline ends. The CDR3 consists of 16 residues. CDR1 is LNHDA and CDR2 is SQIVND in the germline V gene (reference sequence). In DNA form, the CDR3 reads TGTGCCAGTAGTATATCCCAGGGAAGAAAATCAGATGGCTACACCTTC. Amino acid sequence: CASSISQGRKSDGYTF.